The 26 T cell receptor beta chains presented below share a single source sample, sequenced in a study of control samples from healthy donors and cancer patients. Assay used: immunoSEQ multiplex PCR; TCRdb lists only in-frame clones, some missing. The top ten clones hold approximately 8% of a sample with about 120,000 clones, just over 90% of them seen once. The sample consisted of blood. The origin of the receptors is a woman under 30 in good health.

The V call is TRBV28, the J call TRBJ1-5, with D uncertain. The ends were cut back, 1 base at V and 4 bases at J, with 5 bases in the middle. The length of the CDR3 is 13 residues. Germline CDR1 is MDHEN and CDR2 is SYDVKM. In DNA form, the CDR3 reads TGTGCCAGCAGTTTATCAGAAAATCAGCCCCAGCATTTT. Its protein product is CASSLSENQPQHF.

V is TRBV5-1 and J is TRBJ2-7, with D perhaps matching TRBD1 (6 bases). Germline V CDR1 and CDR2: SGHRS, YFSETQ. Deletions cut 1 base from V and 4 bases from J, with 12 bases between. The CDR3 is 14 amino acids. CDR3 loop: CASSLSPGQYEQYF. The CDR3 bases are TGCGCCAGCAGCTTGAGCCCGGGACAATACGAGCAGTACTTC.

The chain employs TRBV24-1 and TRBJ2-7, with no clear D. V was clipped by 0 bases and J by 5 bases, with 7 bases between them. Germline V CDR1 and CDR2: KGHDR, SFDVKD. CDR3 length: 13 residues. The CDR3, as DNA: TGTGCCACCAGTGATTTGCAAGGACACGAGCAGTACTTC. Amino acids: CATSDLQGHEQYF.

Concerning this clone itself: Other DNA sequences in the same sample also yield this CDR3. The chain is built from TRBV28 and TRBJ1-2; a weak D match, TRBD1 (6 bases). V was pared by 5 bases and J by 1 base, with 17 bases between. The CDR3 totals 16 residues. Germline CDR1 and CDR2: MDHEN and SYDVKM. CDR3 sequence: CASSSRNRVYNYGYTF. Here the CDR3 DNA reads TGTGCCAGCAGTAGTAGGAACAGGGTGTATAACTATGGCTACACCTTC.

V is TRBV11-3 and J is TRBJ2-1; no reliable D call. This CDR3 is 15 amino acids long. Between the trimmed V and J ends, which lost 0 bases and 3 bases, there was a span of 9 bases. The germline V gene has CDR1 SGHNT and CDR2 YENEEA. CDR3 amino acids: CASSLDGDRYNEQFF. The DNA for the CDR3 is TGTGCCAGCAGCTTAGATGGAGACCGCTACAATGAGCAGTTCTTC. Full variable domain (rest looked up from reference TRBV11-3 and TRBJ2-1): EAGVVQSPRYKIIEKKQPVAFWCNPISGHNTLYWYLQNLGQGPELLIRYENEEAVDDSQLPKDRFSAERLKGVDSTLKIQPAELGDSAVYLCASSLDGDRYNEQFFGPGTRLTVL.

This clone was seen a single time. In nucleotides, the CDR3 is TGCAGTGCTAGTGTGGGAGGTGGCTACACCTTC. This translates into CSASVGGGYTF. This chain connects TRBV20-1 to TRBJ1-2, with unresolved D. CDR1 DFQATT and CDR2 SNEGSKA come from the germline V gene (reference sequence). V was trimmed by 3 bases and J by 7 bases, leaving 9 bases between them. CDR3 length: 11 residues.

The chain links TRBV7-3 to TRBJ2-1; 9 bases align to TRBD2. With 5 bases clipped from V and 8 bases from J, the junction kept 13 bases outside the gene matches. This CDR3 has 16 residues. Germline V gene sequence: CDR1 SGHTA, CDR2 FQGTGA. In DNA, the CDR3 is TGTGCCAGCAGCCCAAGAGGTAATAGCGGGAGAGATGAGCAGTTCTTC. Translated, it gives CASSPRGNSGRDEQFF.

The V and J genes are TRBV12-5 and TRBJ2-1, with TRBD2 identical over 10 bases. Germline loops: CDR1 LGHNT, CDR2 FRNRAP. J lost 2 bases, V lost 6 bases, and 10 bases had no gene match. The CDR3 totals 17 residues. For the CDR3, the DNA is TGTGCTAGTGGAACCCCCCGGACTAGCGGTACCTACAATGAGCAGTTCTTC. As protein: CASGTPRTSGTYNEQFF. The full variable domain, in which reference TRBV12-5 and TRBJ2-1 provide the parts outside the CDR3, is DARVTQTPRHKVTEMGQEVTMRCQPILGHNTVFWYRQTMMQGLELLAYFRNRAPLDDSGMPKDRFSAEMPDATLATLKIQPSEPRDSAVYFCASGTPRTSGTYNEQFFGPGTRLTVL.

This CDR3 reads CASSYSSQNTEAFF. CDR3 sequence (DNA): TGTGCCAGCAGTTACTCCTCACAGAACACTGAAGCTTTCTTT. This sequence joins TRBV6-6 and TRBJ1-1; D unresolved. Trimming left V 0 bases short and J 1 base short, with 6 bases between. The germline V gene has CDR1 MNHNY and CDR2 SVGAGI (reference sequence). The length of the CDR3 is 14 residues.

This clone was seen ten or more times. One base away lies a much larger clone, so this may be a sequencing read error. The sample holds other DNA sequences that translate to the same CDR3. The CDR3 DNA reads TGTGCCAGCAGCTTGGAGGGGATTAGCAATCAGCCCCAGCATTTT. Amino acids: CASSLEGISNQPQHF. The chain combines TRBV5-8 with TRBJ1-5; maybe TRBD1 (5 bases). Germline CDR1 reads SGHTS; CDR2 reads YDEGEE. The germline V and J ends were trimmed by 0 bases and 0 bases, with 7 bases remaining between them. This CDR3 has 15 amino acids.

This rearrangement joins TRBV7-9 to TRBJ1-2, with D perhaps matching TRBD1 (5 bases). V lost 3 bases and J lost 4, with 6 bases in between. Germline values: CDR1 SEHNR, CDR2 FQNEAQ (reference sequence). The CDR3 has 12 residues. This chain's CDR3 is CASSFDSYGYTF. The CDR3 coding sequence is TGTGCCAGCAGCTTCGACAGCTATGGCTACACCTTC. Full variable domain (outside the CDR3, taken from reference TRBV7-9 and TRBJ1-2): DTGVSQNPRHKITKRGQNVTFRCDPISEHNRLYWYRQTLGQGPEFLTYFQNEAQLEKSRLLSDRFSAERPKGSFSTLEIQRTEQGDSAMYLCASSFDSYGYTFGSGTRLTVV.

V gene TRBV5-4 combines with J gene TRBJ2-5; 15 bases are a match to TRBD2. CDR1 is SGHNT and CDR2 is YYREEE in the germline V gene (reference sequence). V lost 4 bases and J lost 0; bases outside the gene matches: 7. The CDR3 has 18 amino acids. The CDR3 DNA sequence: TGTGCCAGCAGCAGAGGACTAGCGGGAGGGCGATACCAAGAGACCCAGTACTTC. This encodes CASSRGLAGGRYQETQYF.

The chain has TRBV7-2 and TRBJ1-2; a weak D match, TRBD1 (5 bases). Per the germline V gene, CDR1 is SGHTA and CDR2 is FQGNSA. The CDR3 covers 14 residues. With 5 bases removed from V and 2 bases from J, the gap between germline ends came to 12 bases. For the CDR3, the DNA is TGTGCCAGCAGCCCGGGGGGGTGGAACTATGGCTACACCTTC. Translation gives CASSPGGWNYGYTF. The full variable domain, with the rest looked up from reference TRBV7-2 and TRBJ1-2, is GAGVSQSPSNKVTEKGKDVELRCDPISGHTALYWYRQSLGQGLEFLIYFQGNSAPDKSGLPSDRFSAERTGGSVSTLTIQRTQQEDSAVYLCASSPGGWNYGYTFGSGTRLTVV.

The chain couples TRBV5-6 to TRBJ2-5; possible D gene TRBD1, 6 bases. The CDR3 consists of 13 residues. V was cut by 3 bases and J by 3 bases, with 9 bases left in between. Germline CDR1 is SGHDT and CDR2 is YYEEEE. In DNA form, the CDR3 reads TGTGCCAGCAGCTCAGACAGGAAAGAGACCCAGTACTTC. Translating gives CASSSDRKETQYF.

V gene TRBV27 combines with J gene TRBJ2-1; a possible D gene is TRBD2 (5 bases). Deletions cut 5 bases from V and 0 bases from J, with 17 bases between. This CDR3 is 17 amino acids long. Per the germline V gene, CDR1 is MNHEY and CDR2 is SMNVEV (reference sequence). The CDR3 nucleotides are TGTGCCAGCAGTCCTAACTTACTAGTTAGCTCCTACAATGAGCAGTTCTTC. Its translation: CASSPNLLVSSYNEQFF.

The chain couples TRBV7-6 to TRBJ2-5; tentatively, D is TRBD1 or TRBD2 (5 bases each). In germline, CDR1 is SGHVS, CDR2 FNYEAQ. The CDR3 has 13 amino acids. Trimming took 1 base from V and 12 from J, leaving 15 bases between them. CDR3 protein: CASSLDRVGTEYF. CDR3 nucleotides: TGTGCCAGCAGCTTAGATCGCGTCGGGACGGAGTACTTC.

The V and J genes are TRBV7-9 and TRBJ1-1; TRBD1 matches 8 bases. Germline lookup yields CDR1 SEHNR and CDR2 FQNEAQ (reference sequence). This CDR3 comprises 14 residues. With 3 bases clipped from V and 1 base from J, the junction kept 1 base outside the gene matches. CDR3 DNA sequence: TGTGCCAGCAGCTTGGGGACAGGGAACACTGAAGCTTTCTTT. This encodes CASSLGTGNTEAFF.

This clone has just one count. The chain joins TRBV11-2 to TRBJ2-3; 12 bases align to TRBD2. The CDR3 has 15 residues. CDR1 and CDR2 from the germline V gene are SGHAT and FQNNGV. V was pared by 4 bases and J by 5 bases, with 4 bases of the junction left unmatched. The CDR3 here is CASSSELAGGDTQYF. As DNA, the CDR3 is TGTGCCAGCAGCTCCGAACTAGCGGGAGGAGATACGCAGTATTTT. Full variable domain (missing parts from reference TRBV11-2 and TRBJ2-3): EAGVAQSPRYKIIEKRQSVAFWCNPISGHATLYWYQQILGQGPKLLIQFQNNGVVDDSQLPKDRFSAERLKGVDSTLKIQPAKLEDSAVYLCASSSELAGGDTQYFGPGTRLTVL.

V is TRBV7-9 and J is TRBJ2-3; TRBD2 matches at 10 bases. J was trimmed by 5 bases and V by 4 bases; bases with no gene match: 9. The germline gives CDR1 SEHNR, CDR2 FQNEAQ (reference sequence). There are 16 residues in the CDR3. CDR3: CASSWYLAGVEDTQYF. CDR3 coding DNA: TGTGCCAGCAGCTGGTATCTAGCGGGAGTTGAAGATACGCAGTATTTT. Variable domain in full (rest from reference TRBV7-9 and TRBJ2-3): DTGVSQNPRHKITKRGQNVTFRCDPISEHNRLYWYRQTLGQGPEFLTYFQNEAQLEKSRLLSDRFSAERPKGSFSTLEIQRTEQGDSAMYLCASSWYLAGVEDTQYFGPGTRLTVL.

The CDR3 sequence: CASSHPSSSYEQYF. The DNA of the CDR3 is TGTGCCAGCAGCCACCCGTCCAGCTCCTACGAGCAGTACTTC. This rearrangement joins TRBV5-4 to TRBJ2-7; no clear D gene. V gave up 4 bases and J gave up 0 bases, with 11 bases separating them. CDR1 and CDR2 (germline): SGHNT, YYREEE (reference sequence). The CDR3 extends over 14 amino acids.

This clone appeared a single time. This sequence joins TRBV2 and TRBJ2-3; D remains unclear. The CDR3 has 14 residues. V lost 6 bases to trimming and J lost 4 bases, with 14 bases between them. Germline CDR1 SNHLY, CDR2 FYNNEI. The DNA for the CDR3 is TGTGCCAGCAGGTACTCGCAACGGGCAGATACGCAGTATTTT. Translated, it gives CASRYSQRADTQYF.

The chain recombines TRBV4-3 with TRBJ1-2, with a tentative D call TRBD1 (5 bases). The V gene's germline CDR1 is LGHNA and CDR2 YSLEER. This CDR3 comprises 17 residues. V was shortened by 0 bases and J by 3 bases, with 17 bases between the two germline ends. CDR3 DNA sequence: TGCGCCAGCAGCCAAGACCCCTCCGGTAGGGACCACTATGGCTACACCTTC. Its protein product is CASSQDPSGRDHYGYTF.

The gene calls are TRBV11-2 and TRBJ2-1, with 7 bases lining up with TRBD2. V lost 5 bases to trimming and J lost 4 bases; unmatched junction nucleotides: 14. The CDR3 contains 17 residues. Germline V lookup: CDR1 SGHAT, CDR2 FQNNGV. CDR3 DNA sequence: TGTGCCAGCAGCCCCCGACTAGCCTCAACTCCGTACAATGAGCAGTTCTTC. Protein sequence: CASSPRLASTPYNEQFF. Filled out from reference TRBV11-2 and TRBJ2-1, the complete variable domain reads EAGVAQSPRYKIIEKRQSVAFWCNPISGHATLYWYQQILGQGPKLLIQFQNNGVVDDSQLPKDRFSAERLKGVDSTLKIQPAKLEDSAVYLCASSPRLASTPYNEQFFGPGTRLTVL.

The CDR3 coding sequence is TGTGCCAGCAGTTTTGTCGTTCCCTCTGGGGCCAACGTCCTGACTTTC. Protein product: CASSFVVPSGANVLTF. The chain couples TRBV27 to TRBJ2-6; D unclear. Germline CDR1 and CDR2: MNHEY and SMNVEV (reference sequence). There are 16 residues in the CDR3. Between the trimmed V and J ends, which lost 3 bases and 0 bases, there was a span of 9 bases.

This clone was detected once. CDR3 in amino acids: CASSRPDRGHYEQYF. In DNA, the CDR3 is TGTGCCAGCAGCCGGCCCGACAGGGGGCACTACGAGCAGTACTTC. The chain carries TRBV3-1 (or the pseudogene TRBV3-2) and TRBJ2-7, with 10 nucleotides matching TRBD1. Per germline, CDR1 LGHDT and CDR2 YNNKEL (reference sequence). With 4 bases clipped from V and 3 bases from J, the junction kept 6 bases outside the gene matches. The CDR3 covers 15 residues.

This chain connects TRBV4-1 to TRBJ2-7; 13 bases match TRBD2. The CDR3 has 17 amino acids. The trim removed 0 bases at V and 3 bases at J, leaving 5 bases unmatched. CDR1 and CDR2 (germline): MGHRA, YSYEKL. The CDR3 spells CASSQETSGGPRYEQYF. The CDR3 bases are TGCGCCAGCAGCCAAGAGACTAGCGGGGGGCCTCGCTACGAGCAGTACTTC.